The source of this T cell receptor beta chain is a study of blood T cell repertoires in COVID-19. On the study more broadly: From the United States, Italy and Spain came samples of acute and convalescent COVID-19.

Donors were grouped by their self-reported clinical history. Before being deemed recovered, Cohort 3 donors had two negative PCRs, clearance, or symptom resolution. The V end was cut by 5 bases, the J end by 1 base, with 11 bases between. CDR1 is SGHTA and CDR2 is FQGTGA in the germline V gene. The CDR3 covers 14 residues. Method: immunoSEQ multiplex PCR; TCRdb's copy keeps in-frame clones and lacks some. The table lists 150,000 to 200,000 clones, roughly 87% of them singletons, with 2% to 2.5% in the top ten. Sequenced sample: PBMCs or T cells enriched from blood (not recorded which). This TCR derives from a woman in her twenties or thirties who had recovered from COVID-19. The V call is TRBV7-3, the J call TRBJ1-1; D is possibly TRBD1 (6 bases). The CDR3 sequence is CASSDTGSNTEAFF. In nucleotides, the CDR3 is TGTGCCAGCAGCGATACAGGGTCGAACACTGAAGCTTTCTTT.